This entry lists 2 T cell receptor beta chains sequenced from one sample in a study of CD8+ T cells in alopecia areata. Once RNA had been extracted, it was reverse transcribed into cDNA to act as the sequencing template. Profiled with immunoSEQ multiplex PCR; TCRdb holds only in-frame clones, not every one. There are some 100,000 clones in the sample; 55% to 70% occur only once, and about 15% lies in the top ten. Described treatment: oral pan-JAK inhibitor, 5-10 mg twice daily. Sequenced material: CD8+ T cells sorted from blood, taken between weeks 55 and 70, from a patient treated with tofacitinib. Receptor source: a human donor with alopecia areata.

The V and J genes are TRBV19 and TRBJ2-7; 9 positions agree with TRBD1. The CDR3 has 15 amino acids. Trimming removed 5 bases from V and 2 bases from J; junction bases left unmatched: 7. Looked up from germline, CDR1 is LNHDA and CDR2 is SQIVND (reference sequence). CDR3 sequence reads: CASSAQGAKAYEQYF. The CDR3 nucleotides read TGTGCCAGTAGTGCACAGGGGGCGAAGGCCTACGAGCAGTACTTC.

This chain links TRBV27 with TRBJ1-1; a weak D match, TRBD1 (5 bases). The V end was cut by 5 bases, the J end by 6 bases, with 16 bases between. The length of the CDR3 is 14 residues. The V gene's germline CDR1 is MNHEY and CDR2 SMNVEV (reference sequence). The CDR3 coding sequence is TGTGCCAGCAGTATCCTTCCTACAGGAGCTGAAGCTTTCTTT. This codes for CASSILPTGAEAFF.